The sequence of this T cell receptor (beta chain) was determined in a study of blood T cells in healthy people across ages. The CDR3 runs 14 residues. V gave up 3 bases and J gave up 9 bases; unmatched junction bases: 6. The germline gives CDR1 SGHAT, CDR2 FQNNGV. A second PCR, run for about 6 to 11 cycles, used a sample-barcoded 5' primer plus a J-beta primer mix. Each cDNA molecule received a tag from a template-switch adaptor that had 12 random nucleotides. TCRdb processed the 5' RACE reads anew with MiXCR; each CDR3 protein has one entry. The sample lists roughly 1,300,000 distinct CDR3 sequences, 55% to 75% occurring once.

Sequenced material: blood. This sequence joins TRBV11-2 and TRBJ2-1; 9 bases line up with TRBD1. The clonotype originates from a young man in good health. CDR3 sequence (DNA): TGTGCCAGCAGCTTCCTGACAGGGGGTGGTGAGCAGTTCTTC. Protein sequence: CASSFLTGGGEQFF.